This T cell receptor (beta chain) was captured in a study of blood T cell repertoires in COVID-19. Study in general: PBMCs, B-cell-depleted T cells, or T cells provided the cDNA or gDNA that made up the material.

The germline V gene has CDR1 MDHEN and CDR2 SYDVKM. J was trimmed by 2 bases and V by 4 bases; bases with no gene match: 10. The CDR3 runs 16 residues. In the original workflow: Reference gene primer amplification yielded estimated nucleated cell counts. Some clones are missing from TCRdb's copy, which holds only in-frame ones; the method was immunoSEQ multiplex PCR. V and J calls plus clone size are reproduced from that table; the DNA served to infer D and trimming. The table includes approximately 290,000 clones, about 89% detected once. Sequences were obtained from peripheral blood. The chain joins TRBV28 to TRBJ2-5; 7 bases match TRBD2. The sequence came from a woman between 55 and 75 years old with acute or convalescent COVID-19. The CDR3 reads CASSSRDYRSQETQYF. The CDR3 coding sequence is TGTGCCAGCAGTTCCCGGGACTACCGAAGTCAAGAGACCCAGTACTTC.